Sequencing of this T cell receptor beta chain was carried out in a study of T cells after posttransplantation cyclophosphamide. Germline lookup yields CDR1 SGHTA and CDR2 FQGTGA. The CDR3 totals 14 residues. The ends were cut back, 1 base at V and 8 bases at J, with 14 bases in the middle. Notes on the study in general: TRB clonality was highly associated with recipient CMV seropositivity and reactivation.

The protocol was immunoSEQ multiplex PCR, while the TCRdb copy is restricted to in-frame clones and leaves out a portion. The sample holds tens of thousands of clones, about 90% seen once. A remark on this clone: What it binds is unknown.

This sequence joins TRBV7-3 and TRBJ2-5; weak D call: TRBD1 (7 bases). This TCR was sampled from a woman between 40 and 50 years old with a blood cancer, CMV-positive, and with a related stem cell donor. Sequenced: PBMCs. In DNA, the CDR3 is TGTGCCAGCAGCTTAATCGGGGGACAGTCCACCCAGTACTTC. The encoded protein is CASSLIGGQSTQYF.